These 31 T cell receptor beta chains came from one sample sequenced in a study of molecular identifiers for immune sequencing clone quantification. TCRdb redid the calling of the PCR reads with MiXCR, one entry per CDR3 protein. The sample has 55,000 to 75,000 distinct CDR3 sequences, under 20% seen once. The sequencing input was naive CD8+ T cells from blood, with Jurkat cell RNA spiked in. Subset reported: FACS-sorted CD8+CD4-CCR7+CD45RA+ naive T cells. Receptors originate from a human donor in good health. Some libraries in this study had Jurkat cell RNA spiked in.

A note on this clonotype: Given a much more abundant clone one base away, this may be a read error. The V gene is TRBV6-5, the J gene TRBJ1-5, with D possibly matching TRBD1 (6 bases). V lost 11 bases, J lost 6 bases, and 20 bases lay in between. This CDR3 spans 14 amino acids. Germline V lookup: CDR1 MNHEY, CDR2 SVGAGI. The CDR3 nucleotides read TGTGCCTGCACCCCAATGGAAGGGGGTCAGCCCCAGCATTTT. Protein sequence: CACTPMEGGQPQHF.

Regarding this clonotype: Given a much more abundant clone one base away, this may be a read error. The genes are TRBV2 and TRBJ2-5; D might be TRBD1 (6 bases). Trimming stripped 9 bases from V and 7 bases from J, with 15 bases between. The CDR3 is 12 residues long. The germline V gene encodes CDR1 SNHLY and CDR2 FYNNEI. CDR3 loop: CARQGPQRTQYF. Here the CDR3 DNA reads TGTGCCAGACAGGGCCCTCAAAGGACCCAGTACTTC.

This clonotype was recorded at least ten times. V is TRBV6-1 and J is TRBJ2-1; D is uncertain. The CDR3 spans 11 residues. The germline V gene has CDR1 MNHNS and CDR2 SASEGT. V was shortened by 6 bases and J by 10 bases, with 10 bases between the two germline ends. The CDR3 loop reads CASSVNREQFF. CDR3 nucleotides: TGTGCCAGCAGCGTAAACCGAGAGCAGTTCTTC.

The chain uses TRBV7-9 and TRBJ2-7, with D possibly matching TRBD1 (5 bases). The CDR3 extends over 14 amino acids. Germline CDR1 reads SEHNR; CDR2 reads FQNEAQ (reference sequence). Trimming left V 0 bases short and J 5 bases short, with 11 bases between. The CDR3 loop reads CASSLASTGHEQYF. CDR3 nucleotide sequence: TGTGCCAGCAGCTTAGCTAGCACAGGACACGAGCAGTACTTC.

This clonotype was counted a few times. The CDR3 sequence: CASSFLPWTDSYEQYF. CDR3 bases: TGTGCCAGCAGTTTTCTGCCCTGGACAGACTCCTACGAGCAGTACTTC. V usage is TRBV12-3 or TRBV12-4 and J usage is TRBJ2-7; possible D gene TRBD1, 6 bases. Trimming left V 3 bases short and J 0 bases short, with 15 bases between. This CDR3 is built from 16 residues.

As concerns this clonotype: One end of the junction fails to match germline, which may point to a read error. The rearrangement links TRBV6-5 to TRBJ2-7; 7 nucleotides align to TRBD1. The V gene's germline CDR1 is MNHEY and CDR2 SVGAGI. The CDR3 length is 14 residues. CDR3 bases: TGTGCCGGCAGTTTAGGGGGCAGTCCCTACGAGCAGTACTTC. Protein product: CAGSLGGSPYEQYF.

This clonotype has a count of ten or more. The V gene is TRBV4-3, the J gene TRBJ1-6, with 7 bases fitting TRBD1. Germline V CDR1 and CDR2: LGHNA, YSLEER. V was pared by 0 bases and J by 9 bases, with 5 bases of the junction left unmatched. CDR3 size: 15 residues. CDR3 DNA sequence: TGCGCCAGCAGCCAAGATGGACAGGCCGGTTCACCCCTCCACTTT. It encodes CASSQDGQAGSPLHF.

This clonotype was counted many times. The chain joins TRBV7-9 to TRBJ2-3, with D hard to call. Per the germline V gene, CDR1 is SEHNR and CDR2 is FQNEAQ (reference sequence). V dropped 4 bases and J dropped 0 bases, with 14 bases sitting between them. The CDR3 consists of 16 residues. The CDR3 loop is CASSSPLTASTDTQYF. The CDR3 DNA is TGTGCCAGCAGCTCGCCTTTAACAGCTAGCACAGATACGCAGTATTTT.

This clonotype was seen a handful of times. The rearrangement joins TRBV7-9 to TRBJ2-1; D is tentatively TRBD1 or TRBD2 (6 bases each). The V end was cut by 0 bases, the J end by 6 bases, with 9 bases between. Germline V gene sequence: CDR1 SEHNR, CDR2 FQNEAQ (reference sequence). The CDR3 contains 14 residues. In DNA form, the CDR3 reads TGTGCCAGCAGCTTAGCGGAGGGGGGCAATGAGCAGTTCTTC. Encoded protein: CASSLAEGGNEQFF.

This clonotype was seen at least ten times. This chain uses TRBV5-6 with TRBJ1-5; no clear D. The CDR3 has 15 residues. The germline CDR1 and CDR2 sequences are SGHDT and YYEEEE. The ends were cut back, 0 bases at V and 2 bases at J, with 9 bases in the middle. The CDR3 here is CASSLAGGGNQPQHF. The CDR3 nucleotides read TGTGCCAGCAGCTTGGCGGGCGGGGGCAATCAGCCCCAGCATTTT. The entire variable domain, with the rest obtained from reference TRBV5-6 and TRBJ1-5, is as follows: DAGVTQSPTHLIKTRGQQVTLRCSPKSGHDTVSWYQQALGQGPQFIFQYYEEEERQRGNFPDRFSGHQFPNYSSELNVNALLLGDSALYLCASSLAGGGNQPQHFGDGTRLSIL.

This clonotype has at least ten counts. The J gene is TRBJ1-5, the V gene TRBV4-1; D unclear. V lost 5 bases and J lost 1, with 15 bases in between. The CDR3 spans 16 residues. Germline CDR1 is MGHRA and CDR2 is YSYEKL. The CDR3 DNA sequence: TGCGCCAGCAGCATCAGGAGAGGTTTAAGCAATCAGCCCCAGCATTTT. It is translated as CASSIRRGLSNQPQHF.

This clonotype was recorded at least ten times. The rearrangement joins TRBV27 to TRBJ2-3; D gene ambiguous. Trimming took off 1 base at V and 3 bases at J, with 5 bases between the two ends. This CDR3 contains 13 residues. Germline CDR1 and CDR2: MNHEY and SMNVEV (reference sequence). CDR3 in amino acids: CASSLFQTDTQYF. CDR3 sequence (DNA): TGTGCCAGCAGTTTATTCCAGACAGATACGCAGTATTTT.

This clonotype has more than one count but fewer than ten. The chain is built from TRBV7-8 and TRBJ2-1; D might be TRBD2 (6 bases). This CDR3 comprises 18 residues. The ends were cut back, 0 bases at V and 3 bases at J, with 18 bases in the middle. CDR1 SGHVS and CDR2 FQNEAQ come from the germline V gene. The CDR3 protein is CASSLAILGGEFYNEQFF. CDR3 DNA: TGTGCCAGCAGCTTAGCTATTCTTGGCGGGGAATTCTACAATGAGCAGTTCTTC.

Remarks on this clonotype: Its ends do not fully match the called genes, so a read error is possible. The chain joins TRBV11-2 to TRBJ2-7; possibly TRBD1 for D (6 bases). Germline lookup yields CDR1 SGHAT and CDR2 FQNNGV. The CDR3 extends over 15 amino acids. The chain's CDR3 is CTSRSPRQVTYEQYF. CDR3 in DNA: TGTACCAGCAGATCCCCCCGACAGGTAACCTACGAGCAGTACTTC.

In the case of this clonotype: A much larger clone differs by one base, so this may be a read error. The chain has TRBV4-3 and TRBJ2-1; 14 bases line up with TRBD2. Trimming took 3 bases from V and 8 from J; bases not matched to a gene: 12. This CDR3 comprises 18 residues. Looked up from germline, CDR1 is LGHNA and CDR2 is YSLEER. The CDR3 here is CASSHGVRLAGGGDEQFF. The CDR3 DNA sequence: TGCGCCAGCAGCCACGGAGTTCGACTAGCGGGAGGGGGCGATGAGCAGTTCTTC.

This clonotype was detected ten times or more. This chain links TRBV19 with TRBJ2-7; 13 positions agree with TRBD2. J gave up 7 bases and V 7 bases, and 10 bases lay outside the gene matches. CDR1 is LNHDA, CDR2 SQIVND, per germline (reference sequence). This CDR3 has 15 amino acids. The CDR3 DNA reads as TGTGCCAGTACCCCTGGGACTAGCGGGATTTGGGAGCAGTACTTC. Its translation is CASTPGTSGIWEQYF. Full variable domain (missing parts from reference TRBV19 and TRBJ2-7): DGGITQSPKYLFRKEGQNVTLSCEQNLNHDAMYWYRQDPGQGLRLIYYSQIVNDFQKGDIAEGYSVSREKKESFPLTVTSAQKNPTAFYLCASTPGTSGIWEQYFGPGTRLTVT.

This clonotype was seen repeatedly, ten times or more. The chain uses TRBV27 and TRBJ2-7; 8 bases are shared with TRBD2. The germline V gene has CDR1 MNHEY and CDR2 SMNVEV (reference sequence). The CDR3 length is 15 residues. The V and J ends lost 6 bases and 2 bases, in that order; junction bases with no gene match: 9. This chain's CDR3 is CASSNYGGDAYEQYF. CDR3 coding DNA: TGTGCCAGCAGCAACTACGGGGGGGATGCCTACGAGCAGTACTTC.

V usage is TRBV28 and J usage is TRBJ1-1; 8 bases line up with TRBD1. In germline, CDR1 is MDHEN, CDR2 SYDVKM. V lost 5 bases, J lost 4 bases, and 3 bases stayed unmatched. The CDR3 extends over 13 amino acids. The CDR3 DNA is TGTGCCAGCAGTACCGACAGGGGCACTGAAGCTTTCTTT. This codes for CASSTDRGTEAFF. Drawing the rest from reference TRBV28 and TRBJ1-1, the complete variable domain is DVKVTQSSRYLVKRTGEKVFLECVQDMDHENMFWYRQDPGLGLRLIYFSYDVKMKEKGDIPEGYSVSREKKERFSLILESASTNQTSMYLCASSTDRGTEAFFGQGTRLTVV.

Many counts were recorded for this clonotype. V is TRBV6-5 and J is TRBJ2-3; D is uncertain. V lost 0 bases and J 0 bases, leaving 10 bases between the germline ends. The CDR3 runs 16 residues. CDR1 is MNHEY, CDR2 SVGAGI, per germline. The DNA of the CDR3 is TGTGCCAGCAGTTACTCGATCTGGGATAGCACAGATACGCAGTATTTT. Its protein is CASSYSIWDSTDTQYF.

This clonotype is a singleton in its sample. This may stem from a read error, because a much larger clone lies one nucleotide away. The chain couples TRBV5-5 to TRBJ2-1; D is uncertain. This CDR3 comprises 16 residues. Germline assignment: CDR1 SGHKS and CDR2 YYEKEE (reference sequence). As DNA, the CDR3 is TGTGCCAGCAGCTCCCTACAAGACCTTTTTTACAATGAGCGGTTCTTC. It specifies CASSSLQDLFYNERFF.

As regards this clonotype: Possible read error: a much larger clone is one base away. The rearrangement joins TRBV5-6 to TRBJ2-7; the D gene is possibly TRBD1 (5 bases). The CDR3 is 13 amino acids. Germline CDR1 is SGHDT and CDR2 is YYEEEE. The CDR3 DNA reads TGTGCCAGCAGCCCGACAGCCGCCTACGGGCAGTACTTC. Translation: CASSPTAAYGQYF.

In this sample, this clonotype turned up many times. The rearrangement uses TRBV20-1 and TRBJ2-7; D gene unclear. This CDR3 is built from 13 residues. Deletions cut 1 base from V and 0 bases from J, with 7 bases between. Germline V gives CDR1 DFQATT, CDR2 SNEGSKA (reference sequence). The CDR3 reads CSARGRASYEQYF. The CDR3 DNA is TGCAGTGCTAGAGGCCGGGCCTCCTACGAGCAGTACTTC.

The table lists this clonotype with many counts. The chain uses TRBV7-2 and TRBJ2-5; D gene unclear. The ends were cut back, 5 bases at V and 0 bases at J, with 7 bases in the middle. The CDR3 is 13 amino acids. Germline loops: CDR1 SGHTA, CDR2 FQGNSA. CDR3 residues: CASSLRYQETQYF. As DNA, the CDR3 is TGTGCCAGCAGCCTGAGGTACCAAGAGACCCAGTACTTC. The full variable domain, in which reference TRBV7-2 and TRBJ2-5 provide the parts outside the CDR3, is GAGVSQSPSNKVTEKGKDVELRCDPISGHTALYWYRQSLGQGLEFLIYFQGNSAPDKSGLPSDRFSAERTGGSVSTLTIQRTQQEDSAVYLCASSLRYQETQYFGPGTRLLVL.

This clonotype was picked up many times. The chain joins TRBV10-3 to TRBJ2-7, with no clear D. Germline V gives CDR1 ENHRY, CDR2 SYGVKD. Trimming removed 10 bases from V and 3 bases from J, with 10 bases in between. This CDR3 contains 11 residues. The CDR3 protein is CATQSFYEQYF. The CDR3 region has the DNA TGTGCCACCCAATCGTTCTACGAGCAGTACTTC.

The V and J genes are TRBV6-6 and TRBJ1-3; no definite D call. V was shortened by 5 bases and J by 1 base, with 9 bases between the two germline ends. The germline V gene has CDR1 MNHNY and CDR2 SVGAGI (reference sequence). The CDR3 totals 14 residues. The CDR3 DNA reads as TGTGCCAGCAGTAATACTGGGTCTGGAAACACCATATATTTT. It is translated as CASSNTGSGNTIYF.

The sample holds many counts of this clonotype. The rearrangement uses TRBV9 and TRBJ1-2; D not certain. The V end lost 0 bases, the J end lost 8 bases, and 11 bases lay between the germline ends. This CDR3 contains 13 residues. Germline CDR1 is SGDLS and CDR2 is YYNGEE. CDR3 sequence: CASSVGTRSGYTF. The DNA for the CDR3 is TGTGCCAGCAGCGTAGGTACCCGAAGCGGCTACACCTTC.

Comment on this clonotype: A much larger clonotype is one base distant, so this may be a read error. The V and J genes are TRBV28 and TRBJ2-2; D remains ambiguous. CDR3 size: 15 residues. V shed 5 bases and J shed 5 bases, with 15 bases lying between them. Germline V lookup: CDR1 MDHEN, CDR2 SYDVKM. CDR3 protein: CASSPTSPETGELFF. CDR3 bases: TGTGCCAGCAGTCCGACGAGTCCAGAGACCGGGGAGCTGTTTTTT.

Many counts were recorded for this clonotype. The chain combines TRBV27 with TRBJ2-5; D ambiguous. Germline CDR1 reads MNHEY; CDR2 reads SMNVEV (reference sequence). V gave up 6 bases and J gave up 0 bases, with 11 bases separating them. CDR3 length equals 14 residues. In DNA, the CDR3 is TGTGCCAGCAGCCACCTCGCGGACCAAGAGACCCAGTACTTC. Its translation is CASSHLADQETQYF.

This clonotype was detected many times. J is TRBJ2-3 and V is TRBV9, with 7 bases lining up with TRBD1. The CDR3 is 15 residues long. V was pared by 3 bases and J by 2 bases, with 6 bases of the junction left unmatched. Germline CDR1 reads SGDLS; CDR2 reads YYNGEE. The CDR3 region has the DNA TGTGCCAGCAGCGCCGGGACAGCCTCCACAGATACGCAGTATTTT. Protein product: CASSAGTASTDTQYF.

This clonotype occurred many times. CDR3 in amino acids: CASMDGYSNQPQHF. Here the CDR3 DNA reads TGTGCCAGCATGGACGGTTATAGCAATCAGCCCCAGCATTTT. The J gene is TRBJ1-5, the V gene TRBV27; D is unclear. The CDR3 is 14 amino acids. The germline V gene has CDR1 MNHEY and CDR2 SMNVEV (reference sequence). The ends were cut back, 7 bases at V and 0 bases at J, with 10 bases in the middle.

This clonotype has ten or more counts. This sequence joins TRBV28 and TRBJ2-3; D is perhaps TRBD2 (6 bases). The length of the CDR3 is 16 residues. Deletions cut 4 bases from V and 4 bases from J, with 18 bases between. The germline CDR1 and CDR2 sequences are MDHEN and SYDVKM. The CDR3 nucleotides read TGTGCCAGCAGTTACCCCACGGGAGCTGCGGCAGATACGCAGTATTTT. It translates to CASSYPTGAAADTQYF. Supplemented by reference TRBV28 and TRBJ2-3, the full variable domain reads DVKVTQSSRYLVKRTGEKVFLECVQDMDHENMFWYRQDPGLGLRLIYFSYDVKMKEKGDIPEGYSVSREKKERFSLILESASTNQTSMYLCASSYPTGAAADTQYFGPGTRLTVL.